Listed here are 14 T cell receptor beta chains from one sample, sequenced in a study of cytomegalovirus exposure and HLA in healthy donors. Amplification used 60 Vbeta primers and 13 Jbeta primers. Sequencing was performed with immunoSEQ multiplex PCR; in TCRdb, only in-frame clones are kept and a portion is missing. The sample has roughly 120,000 clones, around 73% seen once. The sample comprised PBMCs. The source of these receptors is a man aged 55 to 70 in good health and CMV-seropositive.

This rearrangement joins TRBV11-3 to TRBJ1-5; D ambiguous. Trimming took off 8 bases at V and 6 bases at J, with 14 bases between the two ends. The CDR3 is 13 amino acids. Germline CDR1 SGHNT, CDR2 YENEEA. The CDR3 region is CASPDPGSQPQHF. The CDR3 bases are TGTGCCAGCCCCGATCCAGGCAGTCAGCCCCAGCATTTT.

The chain links TRBV28 to TRBJ1-1; D is unclear. V was shortened by 1 base and J by 8 bases, with 20 bases between the two germline ends. The CDR3 is 16 amino acids. Germline V gives CDR1 MDHEN, CDR2 SYDVKM. The CDR3 bases are TGTGCCAGCAGTTTATTAGGGCAAGGAGGACCCCCCGAAGCTTTCTTT. Its protein is CASSLLGQGGPPEAFF.

The rearrangement joins TRBV29-1 to TRBJ2-3, with unresolved D. Looked up from germline, CDR1 is SQVTM and CDR2 is ANQGSEA. V was cut by 3 bases and J by 4 bases, with 5 bases left in between. The length of the CDR3 is 11 residues. CDR3 in amino acids: CSVEQSDTQYF. The CDR3 DNA reads TGCAGCGTTGAGCAGTCAGATACGCAGTATTTT.

This clone was detected only a few times. The CDR3 DNA follows: TGCGCCAGCAGTGAGCATATTGGGACAGCTTACGAGCAGTACTTC. Protein: CASSEHIGTAYEQYF. V usage is TRBV10-1 and J usage is TRBJ2-7, with TRBD1 identical over 7 bases. The CDR3 runs to 15 residues. J was trimmed by 4 bases and V by 2 bases; bases with no gene match: 8. The germline V gene encodes CDR1 WNHNN and CDR2 SYGVQD (reference sequence).

There are a few counts of this clone. The CDR3 sequence: CASSQVRGTGRGYTF. The CDR3 region has the DNA TGCGCCAGCAGCCAAGTACGGGGGACAGGGAGAGGCTACACCTTC. The chain combines TRBV4-1 with TRBJ1-2, with 9 bases matching TRBD1. The CDR3 is made up of 15 amino acids. Trimming cost V 1 base and J 8 bases; bases outside gene matches: 8. Germline V gene sequence: CDR1 MGHRA, CDR2 YSYEKL.

The genes are TRBV5-8 and TRBJ2-3; D possibly corresponds to TRBD2 (7 bases). V was cut by 5 bases and J by 4 bases, with 20 bases left in between. CDR3 size: 16 residues. Germline loops: CDR1 SGHTS, CDR2 YDEGEE. CDR3 amino acids: CASSREIGGPADTQYF. In DNA form, the CDR3 reads TGTGCCAGCAGTCGCGAAATCGGGGGGCCGGCAGATACGCAGTATTTT.

CDR3 coding DNA: TGTGCCAGCAGCTTATGGCGTGAGGGCATTGAAGCTTTCTTT. This codes for CASSLWREGIEAFF. The rearrangement uses TRBV7-9 and TRBJ1-1; D remains unclear. Looked up from germline, CDR1 is SEHNR and CDR2 is FQNEAQ (reference sequence). The CDR3 spans 14 residues. The V end was cut by 2 bases, the J end by 7 bases, with 14 bases between.

The table lists this clone with a count of one. CDR3 protein: CASNPSTGAYGYTF. The DNA for the CDR3 is TGTGCCAGTAACCCCTCGACAGGGGCCTATGGCTACACCTTC. The rearrangement uses TRBV19 and TRBJ1-2; 8 nucleotides match TRBD1. This CDR3 contains 14 residues. Germline CDR1 LNHDA, CDR2 SQIVND (reference sequence). The V segment lost 7 bases and the J segment 4 bases; nucleotides outside the gene matches: 8. The whole variable domain, filled in from reference TRBV19 and TRBJ1-2, reads DGGITQSPKYLFRKEGQNVTLSCEQNLNHDAMYWYRQDPGQGLRLIYYSQIVNDFQKGDIAEGYSVSREKKESFPLTVTSAQKNPTAFYLCASNPSTGAYGYTFGSGTRLTVV.

The chain combines TRBV4-1 with TRBJ1-5; 8 bases fit TRBD1. After removal of 4 bases from V and 6 bases from J, the junction contained 2 bases not matched to a gene. In germline, CDR1 is MGHRA, CDR2 YSYEKL. The CDR3 is 13 residues long. CDR3 DNA: TGCGCCAGCAGCCGACAGGGGAGTCAGCCCCAGCATTTT. It specifies CASSRQGSQPQHF.

The rearrangement joins TRBV5-1 to TRBJ1-4; D uncertain. Trimming pared 1 base from V and 5 bases from J, leaving 12 bases between. This CDR3 region has 15 residues. Germline lookup yields CDR1 SGHRS and CDR2 YFSETQ. CDR3 amino acids: CASSLWGVQNEKLFF. The CDR3 DNA follows: TGCGCCAGCAGCTTGTGGGGAGTCCAGAATGAAAAACTGTTTTTT.

This chain links TRBV9 with TRBJ1-1, with unresolved D. CDR3 length: 11 amino acids. Germline CDR1 is SGDLS and CDR2 is YYNGEE. Trimming stripped 0 bases from V and 5 bases from J, with 2 bases between. CDR3 nucleotides: TGTGCCAGCAGCGTAGTAACTGAAGCTTTCTTT. It codes for CASSVVTEAFF. Complete variable domain (other parts from reference TRBV9 and TRBJ1-1): DSGVTQTPKHLITATGQRVTLRCSPRSGDLSVYWYQQSLDQGLQFLIQYYNGEERAKGNILERFSAQQFPDLHSELNLSSLELGDSALYFCASSVVTEAFFGQGTRLTVV.

The chain carries TRBV10-1 and TRBJ1-2; perhaps TRBD1 as D (6 bases). Trimming took 8 bases from V and 4 from J, leaving 11 bases between them. The germline V gene encodes CDR1 WNHNN and CDR2 SYGVQD (reference sequence). CDR3 length: 12 amino acids. The CDR3 DNA reads TGCGCCAGCCAAGGGGGGGGCTATGGCTACACCTTC. Its protein product is CASQGGGYGYTF.

This clone was seen more than once but under ten times. The V gene is TRBV6-6, the J gene TRBJ1-1, with D uncertain. CDR3 length equals 13 residues. V was pared by 8 bases and J by 1 base, with 11 bases between. Looked up from germline, CDR1 is MNHNY and CDR2 is SVGAGI (reference sequence). The chain's CDR3 is CASSEGRNTEAFF. CDR3 bases: TGTGCCAGCTCTGAGGGTAGGAACACTGAAGCTTTCTTT.

The chain joins TRBV27 to TRBJ1-1, with no clear D. V lost 2 bases to trimming and J lost 0 bases, with 7 bases between them. Germline loops: CDR1 MNHEY, CDR2 SMNVEV (reference sequence). The CDR3 runs to 14 residues. In DNA, the CDR3 is TGTGCCAGCAGTTTAAATCGGTTGAACACTGAAGCTTTCTTT. Amino acid sequence: CASSLNRLNTEAFF.